These 21 T cell receptor beta chains share one sample of origin, sequenced in a study of blood T cell repertoires in COVID-19. TCRdb's copy holds only in-frame clones and misses some; the assay was immunoSEQ multiplex PCR. The sample shows some 200,000 clones, 75% to 90% of them seen only once. The sample consisted of peripheral blood. The receptor set was obtained from a woman in her seventies with COVID-19, enrolled during active disease.

The genes are TRBV6-5 and TRBJ2-3, with 11 bases fitting TRBD2. V gave up 0 bases and J gave up 11 bases; unmatched junction bases: 10. The CDR3 spans 16 residues. The germline V gene has CDR1 MNHEY and CDR2 SVGAGI. For the CDR3, the DNA is TGTGCCAGCAGTTACTCGCGACTAGCGGGAAAGGGGGAGCAGTATTTT. Protein sequence: CASSYSRLAGKGEQYF.

The CDR3 DNA follows: TGCGCCAGCAGCCAGGGACAGGAAAATGAAAAACTGTTTTTT. This gives the protein CASSQGQENEKLFF. This sequence joins TRBV5-1 and TRBJ1-4, with 8 nucleotides matching TRBD1. J gave up 5 bases and V 4 bases, and 4 bases lay outside the gene matches. Germline CDR1 is SGHRS and CDR2 is YFSETQ. The CDR3 totals 14 residues.

A word on this clone: The junction departs from germline at one end; a sequencing error may be responsible. The V and J genes are TRBV20-1 and TRBJ1-2; 7 positions match TRBD1. Germline loops: CDR1 DFQATT, CDR2 SNEGSKA (reference sequence). The CDR3 contains 10 residues. This chain's CDR3 is CSATGTVRGF. In DNA form, the CDR3 reads TGCAGTGCCACAGGGACAGTCCGGGGCTTC.

The genes are TRBV9 and TRBJ2-6, with TRBD2 matching over 9 bases. The CDR3 loop spans 19 amino acids. The V and J ends lost 0 bases and 0 bases, in that order; junction bases with no gene match: 7. Germline V gives CDR1 SGDLS, CDR2 YYNGEE. The CDR3 sequence is CASSVGLAGTTSGANVLTF. The DNA for the CDR3 is TGTGCCAGCAGCGTAGGTCTAGCGGGAACCACCTCTGGGGCCAACGTCCTGACTTTC.

A remark on this clone: Different DNA sequences within this sample yield the same CDR3. The chain links TRBV7-2 to TRBJ1-4, with D unclear. V lost 5 bases and J 0 bases, leaving 7 bases between the germline ends. CDR1 SGHTA and CDR2 FQGNSA come from the germline V gene. This CDR3 is built from 14 residues. The CDR3 DNA is TGTGCCAGCAGCCGGGATTCAACTAATGAAAAACTGTTTTTT. Amino acid sequence: CASSRDSTNEKLFF. Together with reference TRBV7-2 and TRBJ1-4, the CDR3 gives the full variable domain: GAGVSQSPSNKVTEKGKDVELRCDPISGHTALYWYRQSLGQGLEFLIYFQGNSAPDKSGLPSDRFSAERTGGSVSTLTIQRTQQEDSAVYLCASSRDSTNEKLFFGSGTQLSVL.

The chain combines TRBV24-1 with TRBJ2-5, with D perhaps TRBD1 (6 bases). The germline CDR1 and CDR2 sequences are KGHDR and SFDVKD. This CDR3 region has 15 residues. Trimming removed 3 bases at V and 0 bases at J, with 10 bases between. DNA for the CDR3: TGTGCCACCAGTGATAGCCGACAGGACCAAGAGACCCAGTACTTC. This codes for CATSDSRQDQETQYF.

As for this clone: Other DNA sequences in the sample encode the same CDR3. The chain couples TRBV9 to TRBJ2-1; 11 bases are shared with TRBD2. The CDR3 covers 15 residues. The germline CDR1 and CDR2 sequences are SGDLS and YYNGEE. Trimming took 0 bases from V and 8 from J; bases not matched to a gene: 4. The CDR3 spells CASSVVTSGRHEQFF. In nucleotides, the CDR3 is TGTGCCAGCAGCGTAGTCACTAGCGGGAGACATGAGCAGTTCTTC.

The gene calls are TRBV24-1 and TRBJ1-1; D gene unclear. Germline lookup yields CDR1 KGHDR and CDR2 SFDVKD. CDR3 size: 15 residues. V lost 3 bases and J 4 bases, leaving 14 bases between the germline ends. Written as DNA, the CDR3 is TGTGCCACCAGTGATAGCGGTGGTTCGGGCACTGAAGCTTTCTTT. Amino acids: CATSDSGGSGTEAFF.

V is TRBV5-4 and J is TRBJ2-7; 7 nucleotides align to TRBD2. The germline V gene has CDR1 SGHNT and CDR2 YYREEE (reference sequence). The CDR3 sequence is 15 residues long. Trimming took 5 bases from V and 1 from J; bases not matched to a gene: 9. CDR3 protein: CASRVGGGTSYEQYF. The CDR3 DNA follows: TGTGCCAGCAGGGTGGGCGGGGGTACTTCCTACGAGCAGTACTTC.

The V gene is TRBV21-1, the J gene TRBJ1-2; TRBD1 reflects the table's D call only, with no check against the DNA. TRBV21-1 is recorded as a pseudogene. This CDR3 has 14 residues. The CDR3 sequence: CASSKGQLGYGYTF. DNA of the CDR3: TGTGCCAGCAGCAAAGGACAGTTAGGCTATGGCTACACCTTC.

This chain connects TRBV19 to TRBJ1-1, with 8 positions matching TRBD1. The CDR3 loop spans 16 amino acids. J lost 7 bases, V lost 5 bases, and 15 bases had no gene match. CDR1 LNHDA and CDR2 SQIVND come from the germline V gene (reference sequence). The CDR3: CASSPMSRGPYGEAFF. In DNA, the CDR3 is TGTGCCAGTAGTCCCATGAGCAGGGGGCCGTATGGTGAAGCTTTCTTT.

The chain employs TRBV6-5 and TRBJ1-3; 10 bases align to TRBD1. Germline V CDR1 and CDR2: MNHEY, SVGAGI. CDR3 length equals 15 residues. V shed 6 bases, J shed 6 bases, and the junction held 8 bases outside the gene matches. The CDR3 loop reads CASSSPGTGENTIYF. The CDR3 nucleotides read TGTGCCAGCAGCTCACCCGGGACAGGGGAAAACACCATATATTTT.

V is TRBV6-1 and J is TRBJ1-2, with D hard to call. V was shortened by 3 bases and J by 3 bases, with 8 bases between the two germline ends. The CDR3 loop spans 13 amino acids. Per germline, CDR1 MNHNS and CDR2 SASEGT. The DNA for the CDR3 is TGTGCCAGCAGTGACGGGTTGCACTATGGCTACACCTTC. Encoded protein: CASSDGLHYGYTF.

The CDR3 DNA is TGTGCCAGCAGCTTGGAGAAAAACATGAACACTGAAGCTTTCTTT. Its translation: CASSLEKNMNTEAFF. The J gene is TRBJ1-1, the V gene TRBV5-6; the D is unclear. V was trimmed by 0 bases and J by 0 bases, leaving 9 bases between them. The length of the CDR3 is 15 residues. Germline CDR1 reads SGHDT; CDR2 reads YYEEEE.

The chain has TRBV6-5 and TRBJ1-1; D is perhaps TRBD1 (6 bases). This CDR3 region has 11 residues. V was trimmed by 6 bases and J by 8 bases, leaving 10 bases between them. The germline gives CDR1 MNHEY, CDR2 SVGAGI. CDR3 sequence (DNA): TGTGCCAGCAGGGGGGCCCTAGAAGCTTTCTTT. It yields the protein CASRGALEAFF.

This chain connects TRBV5-1 to TRBJ2-5; tentatively, D is TRBD1 (6 bases). V was shortened by 1 base and J by 5 bases, with 15 bases between the two germline ends. This CDR3 is 15 amino acids long. Germline V gene data show CDR1 as SGHRS and CDR2 as YFSETQ. CDR3 in DNA: TGCGCCAGCAGCTTGCAGGGGCTCGGAGGTGAGACCCAGTACTTC. It encodes CASSLQGLGGETQYF.

The genes are TRBV6-5 and TRBJ1-2, with 12 bases lining up with TRBD1. The junction had 7 bases not matched to a gene; V was cut back by 5 bases and J by 6 bases. The CDR3 has 15 amino acids. Germline CDR1 MNHEY, CDR2 SVGAGI. This CDR3 reads CASSTRRDRGHGYTF. Here the CDR3 DNA reads TGTGCCAGCAGTACCCGCCGGGACAGGGGGCATGGCTACACCTTC.

This chain links TRBV13 with TRBJ2-1, with TRBD1 as a possible D gene (5 bases). The germline V and J ends were trimmed by 4 bases and 10 bases, with 14 bases remaining between them. This CDR3 has 13 amino acids. The germline CDR1 and CDR2 sequences are PRHDT and FYEKMQ (reference sequence). CDR3 DNA: TGTGCCAGCAGCTATACTCTCAGGACAGAGCAGTTCTTC. Translation: CASSYTLRTEQFF.

The chain has TRBV6-2 or TRBV6-3 and TRBJ1-1; TRBD1 might be the D (5 bases). The germline V gene encodes CDR1 MNHEY and CDR2 SVGEGT. V lost 0 bases, J lost 6 bases, and 11 bases lay in between. The CDR3 is 14 residues long. The CDR3 nucleotides are TGTGCCAGCAGTTACTCCCTGTGGACACCTGAAGCTTTCTTT. It is translated as CASSYSLWTPEAFF.

A note on this clone: A junction boundary mismatches the germline segment, possibly from a read error. The rearrangement links TRBV28 to TRBJ2-7; a weak D match, TRBD2 (6 bases). The germline CDR1 and CDR2 sequences are MDHEN and SYDVKM. This CDR3 has 14 amino acids. This CDR3 is CASSQGGLSHEQYF. DNA of the CDR3: TGTGCCAGCAGCCAGGGAGGACTCTCCCACGAGCAGTACTTC.

This chain uses TRBV11-3 with TRBJ2-1; 14 bases agree with TRBD2. This CDR3 is built from 15 residues. The germline gives CDR1 SGHNT, CDR2 YENEEA. The V gene end was trimmed by 5 bases and the J gene end by 10 bases; junction bases not matched to a gene: 7. CDR3 protein: CASSPGTSGSGEQFF. DNA of the CDR3: TGTGCCAGCAGCCCGGGGACTAGCGGGAGCGGAGAGCAGTTCTTC.